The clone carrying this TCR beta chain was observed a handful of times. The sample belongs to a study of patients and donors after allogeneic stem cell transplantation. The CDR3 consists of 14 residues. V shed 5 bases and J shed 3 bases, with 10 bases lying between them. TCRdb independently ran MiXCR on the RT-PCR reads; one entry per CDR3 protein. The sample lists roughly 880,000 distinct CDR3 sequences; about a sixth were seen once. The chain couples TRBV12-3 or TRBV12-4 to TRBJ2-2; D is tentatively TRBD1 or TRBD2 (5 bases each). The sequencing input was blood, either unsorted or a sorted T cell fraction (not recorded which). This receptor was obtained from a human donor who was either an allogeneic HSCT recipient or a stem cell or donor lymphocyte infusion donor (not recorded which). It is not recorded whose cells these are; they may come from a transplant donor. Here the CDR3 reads CASSASGHTGELFF. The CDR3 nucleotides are TGTGCCAGCAGTGCCTCGGGACACACCGGGGAGCTGTTTTTT.